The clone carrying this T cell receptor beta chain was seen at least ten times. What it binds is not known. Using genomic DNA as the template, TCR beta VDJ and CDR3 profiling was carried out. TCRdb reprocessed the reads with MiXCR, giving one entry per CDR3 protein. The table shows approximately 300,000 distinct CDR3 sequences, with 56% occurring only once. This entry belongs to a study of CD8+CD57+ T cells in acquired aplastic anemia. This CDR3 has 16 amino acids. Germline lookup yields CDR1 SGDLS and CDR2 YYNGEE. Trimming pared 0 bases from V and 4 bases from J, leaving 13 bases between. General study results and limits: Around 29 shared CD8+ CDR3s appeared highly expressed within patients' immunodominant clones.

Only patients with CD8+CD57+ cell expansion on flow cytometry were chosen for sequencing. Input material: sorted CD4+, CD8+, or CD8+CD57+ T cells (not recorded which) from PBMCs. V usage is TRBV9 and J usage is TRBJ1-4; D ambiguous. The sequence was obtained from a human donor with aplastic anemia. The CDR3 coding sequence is TGTGCCAGCAGCGTAGGGGGTGGGAGCCTTAATGAAAAACTGTTTTTT. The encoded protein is CASSVGGGSLNEKLFF.